The source of this T cell receptor (beta chain) is a study of blood T cell repertoires in COVID-19. Per the authors' pipeline: Nucleated cell number was recorded as an estimate derived from reference gene primer amplification. Assay used: immunoSEQ multiplex PCR; TCRdb lists only in-frame clones, some missing. V and J calls and clone size come straight from that table; D and trimming were deduced from the DNA. Among approximately 170,000 clones listed, around 85% were seen once. The CDR3 loop spans 15 amino acids. The V end lost 1 base, the J end lost 1 base, and 8 bases lay between the germline ends. The germline V gene encodes CDR1 MDHEN and CDR2 SYDVKM. The table lists this clone with a few counts.

What was sequenced was peripheral blood. The sequence was obtained from a man between 60 and 70 years old with active or convalescent COVID-19. The chain couples TRBV28 to TRBJ1-3, with D possibly matching TRBD1 (6 bases). CDR3 amino acids: CASSLYRVSGNTIYF. CDR3 DNA: TGTGCCAGCAGTTTATACAGGGTTTCTGGAAACACCATATATTTT. The full variable domain, its missing parts supplied by reference TRBV28 and TRBJ1-3, is DVKVTQSSRYLVKRTGEKVFLECVQDMDHENMFWYRQDPGLGLRLIYFSYDVKMKEKGDIPEGYSVSREKKERFSLILESASTNQTSMYLCASSLYRVSGNTIYFGEGSWLTVV.